Listed below are T cell receptor beta chains from one sample, sequenced in a study of CD8+CD57+ T cells in acquired aplastic anemia. Using its own MiXCR run on the reads, TCRdb lists one record per CDR3 protein. The sample carries approximately 300,000 distinct CDR3 sequences, around three fifths recorded once. Sequenced material: sorted CD4+, CD8+, or CD8+CD57+ T cells (not recorded which) from PBMCs. The receptors derive from a human donor with aplastic anemia. Each CDR3 is given with its conserved first and last residue. The D gene is left open where the match is weak. Some rows mark clone size as missing; the rest say once, few, many or name a class of expanded clone.

>many|TRBV3-1|TRBD1|TRBJ1-2
TGTGCCAGCAGCCTAACGGGACAGACCGGCTACACCTTC
CASSLTGQTGYTF
>.|TRBV11-2|TRBD2|TRBJ2-1
TGTGCCAGCAGCCCTACTGTGGGAGGGAGGGATGAGCAGTTCTTC
CASSPTVGGRDEQFF
>many|TRBV7-6|TRBD2|TRBJ2-5
TGTGCCAGCAGCCCGACCCCGGGGGGGGCCCAGTACTTC
CASSPTPGGAQYF
>.|TRBV10-3|.|TRBJ2-1
TGTGCCACCAGAACCGGGACGGACAATGAGCAGTTCTTC
CATRTGTDNEQFF
>.|TRBV10-1|.|TRBJ2-7
TGCGCCAGCAGTAGGGGATCGTCTGAGCAGTACTTC
CASSRGSSEQYF
>.|TRBV7-6|TRBD2|TRBJ2-5
TGTGCCAGCAGCTTATCGCTAGCGGGGACAGAGACCCAGTACTTC
CASSLSLAGTETQYF
>.|TRBV19|.|TRBJ1-5
TGTGCCAGTAGTATGGGTCAGGGAGGTGGATTTCAGCCCCAGCATTTT
CASSMGQGGGFQPQHF
>.|TRBV7-9|.|TRBJ1-1
TGTGCCAGCAGCTTTTCAGGCTCTGAAGCTTTCTTT
CASSFSGSEAFF
>few|TRBV5-1|TRBD1|TRBJ2-5
TGCGCCAGCAGCCTCGTCTTGACCGGGACAGGGGGCATGGGAGAGACCCAGTACTTC
CASSLVLTGTGGMGETQYF
>.|TRBV6-8|TRBD2|TRBJ2-7
TGTGCCAGCAGTTACGTAGGGGAGGGCAGGGAGCAGTACTTC
CASSYVGEGREQYF
>few|TRBV7-2|TRBD2|TRBJ2-1
TGTGCCAGCAGCTTCCTGTCGGGCGGGAGGTATGAGCAGTTCTTC
CASSFLSGGRYEQFF
>.|TRBV20-1|.|TRBJ2-1
TGCAGTGCTAGAGCCAGGGGCAATGAGCAGTTCTTC
CSARARGNEQFF
>few|TRBV2|.|TRBJ1-1
TGTGCCAGCAAACCGGGGCCTAACACTGAAGCTTTCTTT
CASKPGPNTEAFF
>few|TRBV10-2|TRBD1|TRBJ1-4
TGCGCCAGCAGCGGATCCGGGACAGGCTTTGAAAAACTGTTTTTT
CASSGSGTGFEKLFF
>.|TRBV10-3|TRBD1|TRBJ1-1
TGTGCCATCGGGACAGGTAGGGGGACTGAAGCTTTCTTT
CAIGTGRGTEAFF
>few|TRBV7-9|TRBD1|TRBJ2-5
TGTGCCAGCAGCCGAACAGGGGCTCAAGAGACCCAGTACTTC
CASSRTGAQETQYF
>.|TRBV11-3|.|TRBJ1-5
TGTGCCAGCAGCTTAGGGGGGTCCGAGCATTTT
CASSLGGSEHF
>few|TRBV19|.|TRBJ2-7
TGTGCCAGTAGTATTGGGACGGAGTCCTACGAGCAGTACTTC
CASSIGTESYEQYF
>many|TRBV19|TRBD1|TRBJ2-2
TGTGCCAGTAGTACGAGACAGGGGGCAGGCGGGGAGCTGTTTTTT
CASSTRQGAGGELFF
>.|TRBV6-4|TRBD2|TRBJ2-3
TGTGCCAGCAGTGACTCGGCGGGAGGGCCGACAGATACGCAGTATTTT
CASSDSAGGPTDTQYF
>.|TRBV12-3/TRBV12-4|.|TRBJ1-1
TGTGCCAGCAGTTTGGCAGGGAAGACTGAAGCTTTCTTT
CASSLAGKTEAFF
>few|TRBV19|.|TRBJ1-1
TGTGCCACCCATCCCGGATTTTGGAAAAACACTGAAGCTTTCTTT
CATHPGFWKNTEAFF
>.|TRBV12-5|.|TRBJ2-5
TGTGCTAGTGGTTTGGGGACAGAGCAAGAGACCCAGTACTTC
CASGLGTEQETQYF
>few|TRBV9|TRBD2|TRBJ2-1
TGTGCCAGCAGCGTAGGGCTAGCGGCGAACAATGAGCAGTTCTTC
CASSVGLAANNEQFF
>.|TRBV12-3/TRBV12-4|.|TRBJ1-2
TGTGCCAGCAGTCCCCTGGGGGGCGGACCCTATGGCTACACCTTC
CASSPLGGGPYGYTF
>.|TRBV2|.|TRBJ1-6
TGTGCCAGCAGTCTGGACTCGTGGGCCCTCCACTTT
CASSLDSWALHF
>.|TRBV7-3|TRBD2|TRBJ2-5
TGTGCCAGCAGCTTAGGGGCTAGCGGGGGGGTTGGAGAGACCCAGTACTTC
CASSLGASGGVGETQYF
>many|TRBV12-3/TRBV12-4|.|TRBJ2-7
TGTGCCAGCGGACTCAACAGGGCCCCCTACGAGCAGTACTTC
CASGLNRAPYEQYF
>.|TRBV15|.|TRBJ2-7
TGTGCCAGCAGTGAAGTCTACGAGCAGTACTTC
CASSEVYEQYF
>many|TRBV19|.|TRBJ1-5
TGTGCCAGTAGTTCTAGGGACTTCAATCAGCCCCAGCATTTT
CASSSRDFNQPQHF
>few|TRBV9|.|TRBJ1-2
TGTGCCAGCAGCCACACCACACGGGGAGGCTACACCTTC
CASSHTTRGGYTF
>.|TRBV12-3/TRBV12-4|.|TRBJ2-7
TGTGCCAGCATTGCTGACCAGGGCCCTAGCTCCTACGAGCAGTACTTC
CASIADQGPSSYEQYF